A single sample is the source of the 27 T cell receptor beta chains below, sequenced in a study of blood T cell repertoires in COVID-19. Assay used: immunoSEQ multiplex PCR; TCRdb lists only in-frame clones, some missing. The data contain tens of thousands of clones, 83% of them singletons. Sequenced material: peripheral blood. The receptors come from a woman older than 75 with acute or convalescent COVID-19.

The genes are TRBV29-1 and TRBJ2-7; 10 nucleotides align to TRBD1. In germline, CDR1 is SQVTM, CDR2 ANQGSEA. The ends lost 7 bases at V and 2 bases at J; junction bases unmatched: 5. The CDR3 contains 13 residues. In DNA form, the CDR3 reads TGCAGCGGGGGACAGGGGCGAGCCTACGAGCAGTACTTC. Translating it yields CSGGQGRAYEQYF.

V is TRBV7-6 and J is TRBJ2-5; D might be TRBD1 (6 bases). The CDR3 length is 14 residues. Trimming pared 4 bases from V and 3 bases from J, leaving 12 bases between. Germline V lookup: CDR1 SGHVS, CDR2 FNYEAQ. The CDR3 nucleotides are TGTGCCAGCAGCTCACAGGGAGTGGAAGAGACCCAGTACTTC. This sequence encodes CASSSQGVEETQYF. The full variable domain, completed using reference TRBV7-6 and TRBJ2-5, is GAGVSQSPRYKVTKRGQDVALRCDPISGHVSLYWYRQALGQGPEFLTYFNYEAQQDKSGLPNDRFSAERPEGSISTLTIQRTEQRDSAMYRCASSSQGVEETQYFGPGTRLLVL.

V gene TRBV18 combines with J gene TRBJ2-5; 7 bases fit TRBD1. V lost 3 bases to trimming and J lost 2 bases; unmatched junction nucleotides: 3. The CDR3 runs to 14 residues. CDR1 is KGHSH and CDR2 is LQKENI in the germline V gene. CDR3 DNA: TGTGCCAGCTCACCCGGACAGGTTCAAGAGACCCAGTACTTC. Translation: CASSPGQVQETQYF.

V gene TRBV6-6 combines with J gene TRBJ1-1; possibly TRBD1 for D (6 bases). V was pared by 0 bases and J by 4 bases, with 9 bases between. The CDR3 has 14 residues. In germline, CDR1 is MNHNY, CDR2 SVGAGI (reference sequence). The CDR3 spells CASSYSTRGTEAFF. The DNA of the CDR3 is TGTGCCAGCAGTTACTCGACCAGGGGCACTGAAGCTTTCTTT.

This chain uses TRBV9 with TRBJ2-1, with a weak D call TRBD2 (7 bases). Per the germline V gene, CDR1 is SGDLS and CDR2 is YYNGEE. The V and J ends lost 2 bases and 6 bases respectively, with 12 bases between them. This CDR3 has 14 amino acids. The CDR3 spells CASSVGGAGNEQFF. CDR3 DNA sequence: TGTGCCAGCAGCGTGGGGGGGGCTGGCAATGAGCAGTTCTTC.

The CDR3 sequence: CASSLEGGRAQNEQFF. The DNA for the CDR3 is TGTGCCAGCAGCCTAGAAGGCGGGAGGGCTCAGAATGAGCAGTTCTTC. The V and J genes are TRBV7-9 and TRBJ2-1; 9 bases are shared with TRBD2. Per the germline V gene, CDR1 is SEHNR and CDR2 is FQNEAQ (reference sequence). CDR3 size: 16 residues. Trimming removed 5 bases from V and 7 bases from J; junction bases left unmatched: 12.

This chain connects TRBV3-1 (or the pseudogene TRBV3-2) to TRBJ1-1; D is possibly TRBD1 (5 bases). Germline V gene sequence: CDR1 LGHDT, CDR2 YNNKEL (reference sequence). The CDR3 has 16 residues. Trimming took 0 bases from V and 4 from J, leaving 15 bases between them. In DNA, the CDR3 is TGTGCCAGCAGCCAAGATCTTGGGAGGGGTGGCACTGAAGCTTTCTTT. It encodes CASSQDLGRGGTEAFF.

The V and J genes are TRBV7-8 and TRBJ1-1; D is perhaps TRBD1 (5 bases). Trimming took 2 bases from V and 5 from J, leaving 18 bases between them. CDR3 length equals 16 residues. Looked up from germline, CDR1 is SGHVS and CDR2 is FQNEAQ. CDR3 bases: TGTGCCAGCAGCTTACTCCCAGTGGGGGGTGGGACTGAAGCTTTCTTT. Amino acid sequence: CASSLLPVGGGTEAFF.

Only one count was recorded for this clone. The chain couples TRBV5-1 to TRBJ2-3, with a possible D match to TRBD2 (7 bases). Germline-derived CDR1 and CDR2 are SGHRS and YFSETQ. V was shortened by 4 bases and J by 0 bases, with 15 bases between the two germline ends. This CDR3 is built from 16 residues. CDR3 DNA sequence: TGCGCCAGCAGCCAAGTTGGCGGGGGCAGCACAGATACGCAGTATTTT. Protein: CASSQVGGGSTDTQYF.

V and J are TRBV11-3 and TRBJ2-3; 12 bases are shared with TRBD2. This CDR3 comprises 16 residues. The germline gives CDR1 SGHNT, CDR2 YENEEA. Trimming took 1 base from V and 1 from J; bases not matched to a gene: 0. The CDR3 here is CASSLGLAGGTDTQYF. CDR3 bases: TGTGCCAGCAGCTTAGGACTAGCGGGAGGCACAGATACGCAGTATTTT.

This chain joins TRBV19 and TRBJ1-5; D is uncertain. CDR3 size: 18 residues. Trimming pared 3 bases from V and 3 bases from J, leaving 21 bases between. CDR1 LNHDA and CDR2 SQIVND come from the germline V gene (reference sequence). CDR3 in DNA: TGTGCCAGTAGTATGAGAGGAGTAGGTACCTTTGTCAATCAGCCCCAGCATTTT. Amino acids: CASSMRGVGTFVNQPQHF.

This clone occurred once. The rearrangement joins TRBV20-1 to TRBJ2-7; possible D gene TRBD2, 5 bases. Deletions cut 7 bases from V and 3 bases from J, with 10 bases between. Germline CDR1 DFQATT, CDR2 SNEGSKA (reference sequence). CDR3 size: 11 residues. CDR3 loop: CSGASNYEQYF. In DNA form, the CDR3 reads TGCAGTGGAGCTAGCAACTACGAGCAGTACTTC.

The V and J genes are TRBV18 and TRBJ1-3; 7 nucleotides align to TRBD1. The CDR3 consists of 16 residues. J lost 0 bases, V lost 6 bases, and 8 bases had no gene match. Germline-derived CDR1 and CDR2 are KGHSH and LQKENI. The CDR3: CASSPGQPSSGNTIYF. The CDR3 nucleotides read TGTGCCAGCTCGCCGGGACAGCCGAGCTCTGGAAACACCATATATTTT.

This clone was seen only once. V gene TRBV6-5 combines with J gene TRBJ2-1; 12 nucleotides agree with TRBD2. Germline CDR1 is MNHEY and CDR2 is SVGAGI. This CDR3 is built from 15 residues. Losses at the gene ends were 5 bases for V and 6 bases for J; bases not matched to a gene: 5. The CDR3 loop is CASSPSGRASNEQFF. The CDR3 DNA follows: TGTGCCAGCAGTCCTAGCGGGAGGGCCTCCAATGAGCAGTTCTTC.

The chain couples TRBV6-5 to TRBJ2-2; D not certain. CDR3 size: 12 residues. V lost 6 bases to trimming and J lost 7 bases, with 9 bases between them. Per the germline V gene, CDR1 is MNHEY and CDR2 is SVGAGI. The CDR3 DNA reads as TGTGCCAGCAGCCCCCCCTTCGGGGAGCTGTTTTTT. It translates to CASSPPFGELFF.

The CDR3 is CAWSHPGRYEQYF. Here the CDR3 DNA reads TGTGCCTGGAGTCACCCAGGTCGCTACGAGCAGTACTTC. The chain employs TRBV30 and TRBJ2-7; D unclear. Trimming took off 2 bases at V and 3 bases at J, with 11 bases between the two ends. The length of the CDR3 is 13 residues. Germline V CDR1 and CDR2: GTSNPN, SVGIG (reference sequence).

This rearrangement joins TRBV18 to TRBJ1-4; 7 bases are shared with TRBD1. In germline, CDR1 is KGHSH, CDR2 LQKENI. With V trimmed by 6 bases and J by 5 bases, 3 bases remained unmatched. The CDR3 sequence is 13 residues long. The DNA of the CDR3 is TGTGCCAGCTCTGGGACAGTAAATGAAAAACTGTTTTTT. It translates to CASSGTVNEKLFF.

The chain employs TRBV4-2 and TRBJ2-2; 11 bases match TRBD2. CDR1 is LGHNA and CDR2 is YNFKEQ in the germline V gene. There are 15 residues in the CDR3. V lost 0 bases, J lost 8 bases, and 2 bases stayed unmatched. The CDR3 region is CASSQELAGAGELFF. CDR3 nucleotides: TGTGCCAGCAGCCAAGAACTAGCGGGAGCAGGGGAGCTGTTTTTT.

The CDR3 bases are TGTGCCAGCTCACCGGGACTAGCGGGAGGTACAGATACGCAGTATTTT. Amino acid sequence: CASSPGLAGGTDTQYF. The V and J genes are TRBV18 and TRBJ2-3; 15 nucleotides align to TRBD2. The CDR3 spans 16 residues. V was pared by 3 bases and J by 3 bases, with 1 base of the junction left unmatched. Germline V gene data show CDR1 as KGHSH and CDR2 as LQKENI.

The gene calls are TRBV5-1 and TRBJ2-2, with 9 bases matching TRBD2. CDR3 size: 17 residues. Trimming at V came to 6 bases and at J to 0 bases, leaving 9 bases not matched to a gene. The germline gives CDR1 SGHRS, CDR2 YFSETQ. The CDR3 DNA reads TGCGCCAGCACGCCTGGCGGGGGGGCCTCGAACACCGGGGAGCTGTTTTTT. This encodes CASTPGGGASNTGELFF.

The V call is TRBV7-2, the J call TRBJ1-3; D is possibly TRBD1 (5 bases). Trimming stripped 1 base from V and 0 bases from J, with 7 bases between. Germline CDR1 reads SGHTA; CDR2 reads FQGNSA. The CDR3 is made up of 15 amino acids. The CDR3 protein is CASSLGTFSGNTIYF. CDR3 sequence (DNA): TGTGCCAGCAGCTTAGGGACATTCTCTGGAAACACCATATATTTT.

This chain joins TRBV27 and TRBJ2-1; 10 nucleotides match TRBD1. The CDR3 extends over 16 amino acids. J gave up 2 bases and V 6 bases, and 7 bases lay outside the gene matches. Looked up from germline, CDR1 is MNHEY and CDR2 is SMNVEV (reference sequence). The CDR3 DNA is TGTGCCAGCAGCCCGACAGGGGGCCACCCCTACAATGAGCAGTTCTTC. This translates into CASSPTGGHPYNEQFF.

The rearrangement uses TRBV7-2 and TRBJ2-5; no reliable D call. The CDR3 spans 13 residues. The V gene lost 0 bases and the J gene lost 5 bases, with 7 bases spanning the gap. The germline gives CDR1 SGHTA, CDR2 FQGNSA. In DNA form, the CDR3 reads TGTGCCAGCAGCTTAGCCAGGTCGGAGACCCAGTACTTC. Amino acid sequence: CASSLARSETQYF.

The rearrangement uses TRBV3-1 (or the pseudogene TRBV3-2) and TRBJ2-5, with TRBD1 identical over 9 bases. The junction had 6 bases not matched to a gene; V was cut back by 2 bases and J by 2 bases. The CDR3 spans 16 residues. Per the germline V gene, CDR1 is LGHDT and CDR2 is YNNKEL (reference sequence). The CDR3 nucleotides read TGTGCCAGCAGCCAACGTGGACAGGGGACGCAAGAGACCCAGTACTTC. Translated, it gives CASSQRGQGTQETQYF.

This sequence joins TRBV30 and TRBJ1-1; 9 bases are shared with TRBD1. After removal of 4 bases from V and 7 bases from J, the junction contained 7 bases not matched to a gene. Germline V gene data show CDR1 as GTSNPN and CDR2 as SVGIG (reference sequence). The CDR3 is made up of 13 amino acids. The CDR3 bases are TGTGCCTGGATTAGACAGGGGGTGAGTGAAGCTTTCTTT. Encoded protein: CAWIRQGVSEAFF. The variable domain in full, with the rest retrieved from reference TRBV30 and TRBJ1-1, is SQTIHQWPATLVQPVGSPLSLECTVEGTSNPNLYWYRQAAGRGLQLLFYSVGIGQISSEVPQNLSASRPQDRQFILSSKKLLLSDSGFYLCAWIRQGVSEAFFGQGTRLTVV.

Concerning this clone: The junction shows a germline mismatch at one end, possibly a read error. V gene TRBV9 combines with J gene TRBJ1-1; TRBD1 might be the D (5 bases). CDR3 size: 16 residues. The germline V gene has CDR1 SGDLS and CDR2 YYNGEE. The CDR3 DNA follows: TGTGCCAGCAGCGTAGGGGGAAGCGGGGCGAACGCTGAAGCTTTCTTT. It specifies CASSVGGSGANAEAFF.

V gene TRBV2 combines with J gene TRBJ2-1, with TRBD1 matching 10 bases. The CDR3 totals 14 residues. Trimming cost V 6 bases and J 3 bases; bases outside gene matches: 2. Germline V gene data show CDR1 as SNHLY and CDR2 as FYNNEI. The CDR3: CASRTGGDYNEQFF. The CDR3 DNA reads as TGTGCCAGCAGGACAGGGGGCGACTACAATGAGCAGTTCTTC. Complete variable domain (other parts from reference TRBV2 and TRBJ2-1): EPEVTQTPSHQVTQMGQEVILRCVPISNHLYFYWYRQILGQKVEFLVSFYNNEISEKSEIFDDQFSVERPDGSNFTLKIRSTKLEDSAMYFCASRTGGDYNEQFFGPGTRLTVL.